The entry that follows covers one T cell receptor beta chain sequence. This specimen belongs to a study of blood T cell repertoires in COVID-19. Overall study: Nucleic acid was either cDNA or gDNA, and it came from T cells, B-cell-depleted T cells, or PBMCs.

The table came from immunoSEQ multiplex PCR; TCRdb's copy has only in-frame clones and leaves some out. The table shows about 280,000 clones, with around 86% occurring only once. Trimming shortened V by 1 base and J by 10 bases, and 14 bases separated the two germline ends. The CDR3 sequence is 15 residues long. The V gene's germline CDR1 is SGHTA and CDR2 FQGNSA. The chain employs TRBV7-2 and TRBJ1-6, with a possible D match to TRBD1 (6 bases). The specimen sequenced was peripheral blood. The clonotype was recovered from a human donor in a cohort sampled during active COVID-19. CDR3 residues: CASSLVLGARSPLHF. CDR3 DNA: TGTGCCAGCAGCTTAGTTCTGGGGGCAAGATCACCCCTCCACTTT.